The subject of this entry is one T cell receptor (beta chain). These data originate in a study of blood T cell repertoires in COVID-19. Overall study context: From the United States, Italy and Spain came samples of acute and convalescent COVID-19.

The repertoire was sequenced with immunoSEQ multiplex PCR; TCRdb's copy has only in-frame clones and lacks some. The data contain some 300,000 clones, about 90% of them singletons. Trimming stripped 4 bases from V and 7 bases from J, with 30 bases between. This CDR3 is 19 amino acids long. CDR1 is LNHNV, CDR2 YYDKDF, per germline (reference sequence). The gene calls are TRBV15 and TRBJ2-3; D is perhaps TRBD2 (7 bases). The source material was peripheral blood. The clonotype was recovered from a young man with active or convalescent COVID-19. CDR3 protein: CATSIRTREGGIEQHTQYF. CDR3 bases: TGTGCCACCAGCATACGGACTAGAGAGGGGGGCATTGAACAGCATACGCAGTATTTT.